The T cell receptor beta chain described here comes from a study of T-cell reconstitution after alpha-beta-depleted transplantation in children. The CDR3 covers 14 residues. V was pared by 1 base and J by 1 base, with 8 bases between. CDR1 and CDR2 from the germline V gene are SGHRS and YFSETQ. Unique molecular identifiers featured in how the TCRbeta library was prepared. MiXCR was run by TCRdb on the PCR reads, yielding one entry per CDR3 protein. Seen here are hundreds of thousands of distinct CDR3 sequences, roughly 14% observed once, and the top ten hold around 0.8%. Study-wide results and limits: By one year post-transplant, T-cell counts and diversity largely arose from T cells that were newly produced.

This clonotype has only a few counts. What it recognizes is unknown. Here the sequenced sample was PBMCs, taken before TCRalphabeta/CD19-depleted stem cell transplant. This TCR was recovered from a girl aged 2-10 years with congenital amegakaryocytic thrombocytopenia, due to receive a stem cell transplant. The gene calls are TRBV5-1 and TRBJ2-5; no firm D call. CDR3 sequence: CASSLQQPQETQYF. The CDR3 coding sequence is TGCGCCAGCAGCTTGCAACAACCCCAAGAGACCCAGTACTTC.